The clone carrying this TCR beta chain was seen ten or more times. Its target is unknown. This specimen comes from a study of T-cell reconstitution after alpha-beta-depleted transplantation in children. Broader study findings: A year had passed since transplant, and T-cell counts and diversity by then came mostly from newly produced T cells. Reported findings indicate that, about two months after transplant, alpha-beta T cells came from several hundred expanded clones, which were derived from non-depleted graft cells. It was surviving recipient T cells and thymic progenitors that gave some patients high TCRbeta diversity at day 60.

Unique molecular identifiers featured in how the TCRbeta library was prepared. TCRdb used MiXCR to reprocess the PCR reads, holding one entry per CDR3 protein. Of over 100,000 distinct CDR3 sequences listed, under 13% were seen once; the top ten hold 30% to 35%. This specimen was PBMCs, taken before TCRalphabeta/CD19-depleted stem cell transplant. This TCR was sampled from a boy aged 2 to 10 with acute lymphoblastic leukemia, due to receive a stem cell transplant.

The CDR3 loop is CSARRLAGFTDTQYF. In DNA, the CDR3 is TGCAGTGCTCGAAGACTAGCGGGATTCACAGATACGCAGTATTTT. The chain has TRBV20-1 and TRBJ2-3, with 11 bases aligning to TRBD2. V was clipped by 5 bases and J by 2 bases; unmatched bases: 6. From germline, CDR1 is DFQATT and CDR2 SNEGSKA (reference sequence). The length of the CDR3 is 15 residues.